These T cell receptor beta chains were read from a single sample in a study of T cells after somatic rescue of genetic block. The table came from immunoSEQ multiplex PCR; TCRdb's copy has only in-frame clones and leaves some out. The repertoire has approximately 8,000 clones, around 75% of them found once; the top ten carry 25%. Sample: peripheral blood mononuclear cells (PBMCs). Source of these receptors: a boy aged 5-17 years. Both conserved end residues are part of each CDR3. The D gene is left open where the match is weak. Clone sizes are given selectively: once, few, many, or a class where the clone is expanded.

clone_size j_call d_call v_call cdr3_length cdr3_nt cdr3_aa
NA TRBJ2-1 NA TRBV5-1 16 TGCGCCAGCAGCGTAACCACTAGTCGGACTTACAATGAGCAGTTCTTC CASSVTTSRTYNEQFF
NA TRBJ2-5 NA TRBV7-8 16 TGTGCCAGCAGCTTAGGCACTAGGGGGGGGAGAGAGACCCAGTACTTC CASSLGTRGGRETQYF
NA TRBJ1-2 TRBD1 TRBV18 14 TGTGCCAGCTCACCCCGGACAGGGAACTATGGCTACACCTTC CASSPRTGNYGYTF
NA TRBJ2-1 TRBD1 TRBV9 15 TGTGCCAGCAGCTCCGGGACAGGGACTAACAATGAGCAGTTCTTC CASSSGTGTNNEQFF
NA TRBJ1-2 NA TRBV7-2 13 TGTGCCAGCAGCTTAGTAGGGAGCGGGGGCTACACCTTC CASSLVGSGGYTF
NA TRBJ2-7 NA TRBV5-1 14 TGCGCCAGCAGCCTACAAGGGTGGTTCTACGAGCAGTACTTC CASSLQGWFYEQYF
NA TRBJ2-5 TRBD2 TRBV2 17 TGTGCCAGCACCGATCGGGGACTAGCGCTGTCCCAAGAGACCCAGTACTTC CASTDRGLALSQETQYF
once TRBJ1-4 NA TRBV5-1 14 TGCGCCAGCAGCTTGGGGCAGGGGAATGAAAAACTGTTTTTT CASSLGQGNEKLFF
NA TRBJ2-1 TRBD2 TRBV12-5 14 TGTGCTAGTGGTTTGGGGACTAGCGGAAATGAGCAGTTCTTC CASGLGTSGNEQFF
NA TRBJ1-5 NA TRBV5-5 14 TGTGCCAGCAGCTTGATGCAGGGCAATCAGCCCCAGCATTTT CASSLMQGNQPQHF